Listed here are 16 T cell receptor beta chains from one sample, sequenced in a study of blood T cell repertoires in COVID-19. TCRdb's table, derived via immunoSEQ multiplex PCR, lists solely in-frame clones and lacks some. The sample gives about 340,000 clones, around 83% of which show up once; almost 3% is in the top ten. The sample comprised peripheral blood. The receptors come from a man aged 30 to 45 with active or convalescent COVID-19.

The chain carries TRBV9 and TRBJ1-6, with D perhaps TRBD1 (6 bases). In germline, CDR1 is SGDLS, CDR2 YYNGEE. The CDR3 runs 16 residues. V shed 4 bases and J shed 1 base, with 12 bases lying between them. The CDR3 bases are TGTGCCAGCAGCACCCCTAGGGGGTCCTATAATTCACCCCTCCACTTT. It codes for CASSTPRGSYNSPLHF.

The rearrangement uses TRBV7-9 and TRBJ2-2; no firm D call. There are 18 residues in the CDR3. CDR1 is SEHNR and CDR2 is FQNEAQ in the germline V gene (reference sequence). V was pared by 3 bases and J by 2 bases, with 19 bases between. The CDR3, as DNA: TGTGCCAGCAGCTTTGGGTTAGCCTACATTACCAACACCGGGGAGCTGTTTTTT. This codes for CASSFGLAYITNTGELFF. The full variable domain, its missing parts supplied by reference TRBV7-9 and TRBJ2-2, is DTGVSQNPRHKITKRGQNVTFRCDPISEHNRLYWYRQTLGQGPEFLTYFQNEAQLEKSRLLSDRFSAERPKGSFSTLEIQRTEQGDSAMYLCASSFGLAYITNTGELFFGEGSRLTVL.

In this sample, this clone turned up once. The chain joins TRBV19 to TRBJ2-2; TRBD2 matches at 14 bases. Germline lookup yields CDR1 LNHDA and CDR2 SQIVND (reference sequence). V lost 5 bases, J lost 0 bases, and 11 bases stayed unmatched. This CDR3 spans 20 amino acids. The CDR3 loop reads CASSSLPGLAGATNTGELFF. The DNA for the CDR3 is TGTGCCAGTAGTTCCCTTCCGGGACTAGCGGGGGCTACGAACACCGGGGAGCTGTTTTTT.

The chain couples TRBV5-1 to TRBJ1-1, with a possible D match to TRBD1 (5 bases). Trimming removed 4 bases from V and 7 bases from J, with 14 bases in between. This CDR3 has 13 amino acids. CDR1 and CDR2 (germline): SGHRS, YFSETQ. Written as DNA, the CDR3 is TGCGCCAGCAGCCTCTTTGCGGGACGTGAAGCTTTCTTT. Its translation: CASSLFAGREAFF.

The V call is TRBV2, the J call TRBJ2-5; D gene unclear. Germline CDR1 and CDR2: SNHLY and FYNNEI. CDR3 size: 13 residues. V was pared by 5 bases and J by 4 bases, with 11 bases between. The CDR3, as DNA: TGTGCCAGCAGTTTGACTTACCGAGAGACCCAGTACTTC. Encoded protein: CASSLTYRETQYF.

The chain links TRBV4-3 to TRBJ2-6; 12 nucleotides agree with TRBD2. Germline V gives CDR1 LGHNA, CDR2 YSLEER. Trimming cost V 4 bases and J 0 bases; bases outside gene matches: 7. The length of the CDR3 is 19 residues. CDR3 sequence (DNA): TGCGCCAGCAGCCCCCGACTAGCGGGGGCTGTCTCTGGGGCCAACGTCCTGACTTTC. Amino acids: CASSPRLAGAVSGANVLTF.

CDR3 coding DNA: TGTGCCAGCAGCCCACGATGGGGACAGGGGTCCTACGAGCAGTACTTC. Translation gives CASSPRWGQGSYEQYF. This chain joins TRBV13 and TRBJ2-7; 10 bases are shared with TRBD1. Germline values: CDR1 PRHDT, CDR2 FYEKMQ (reference sequence). J lost 1 base, V lost 5 bases, and 8 bases had no gene match. The CDR3 spans 16 residues.

Written as DNA, the CDR3 is TGCGCCAGCAGCCCCGACAGGGGGTCTTCCGGGGAGCTGTTTTTT. Its translation: CASSPDRGSSGELFF. This chain uses TRBV5-1 with TRBJ2-2, with TRBD1 matching over 9 bases. J was trimmed by 6 bases and V by 4 bases; bases with no gene match: 7. CDR3 size: 15 residues. From germline, CDR1 is SGHRS and CDR2 YFSETQ.

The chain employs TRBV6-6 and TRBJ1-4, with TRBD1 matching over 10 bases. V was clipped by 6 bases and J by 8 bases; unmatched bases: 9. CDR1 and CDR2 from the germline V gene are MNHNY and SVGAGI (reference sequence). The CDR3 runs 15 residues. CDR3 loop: CASSLTGTGEEKLFF. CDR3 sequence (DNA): TGTGCCAGCAGCCTCACGGGGACAGGGGAGGAAAAACTGTTTTTT.

The CDR3 loop is CASRLTGSNSPLHF. The CDR3 DNA is TGTGCCAGCAGGTTGACAGGGTCTAATTCACCCCTCCACTTT. V usage is TRBV2 and J usage is TRBJ1-6; 7 bases align to TRBD1. CDR1 is SNHLY, CDR2 FYNNEI, per germline. The CDR3 has 14 amino acids. The V segment lost 6 bases and the J segment 6 bases; nucleotides outside the gene matches: 5.

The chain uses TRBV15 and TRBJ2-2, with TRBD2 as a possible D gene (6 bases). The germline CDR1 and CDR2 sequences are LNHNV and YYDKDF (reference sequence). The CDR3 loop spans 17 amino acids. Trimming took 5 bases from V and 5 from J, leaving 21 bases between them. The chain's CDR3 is CATSGLGGPLGTGELFF. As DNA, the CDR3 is TGTGCCACCAGCGGCCTGGGGGGTCCCCTGGGAACCGGGGAGCTGTTTTTT.

In DNA form, the CDR3 reads TGTGCCAGCATACTGGGCGGGGGACAGGGGACTCATACGCAGTATTTT. It specifies CASILGGGQGTHTQYF. The chain employs TRBV21-1 and TRBJ2-3; the table assigns TRBD1, which was not confirmed against the DNA. TRBV21-1 is noted as a pseudogene. The CDR3 contains 16 residues.

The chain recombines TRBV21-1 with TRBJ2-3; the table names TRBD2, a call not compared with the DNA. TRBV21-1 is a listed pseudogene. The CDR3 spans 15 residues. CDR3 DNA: TGTGCCAGCAGCAAAGAGAGCGGGAGGACAGATACGCAGTATTTT. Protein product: CASSKESGRTDTQYF.

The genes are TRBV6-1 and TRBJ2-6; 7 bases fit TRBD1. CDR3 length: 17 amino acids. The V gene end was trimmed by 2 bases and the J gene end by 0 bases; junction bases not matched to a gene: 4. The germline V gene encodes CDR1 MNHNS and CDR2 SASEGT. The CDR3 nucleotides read TGTGCCAGCAGTGAATATGGGACAGCCTCTGGGGCCAACGTCCTGACTTTC. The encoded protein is CASSEYGTASGANVLTF.

The CDR3 protein is CASSSPRGLKQFF. The CDR3, as DNA: TGTGCCAGCAGCTCCCCTAGAGGATTAAAGCAGTTCTTC. The rearrangement links TRBV11-2 to TRBJ2-1; D unclear. The germline V gene encodes CDR1 SGHAT and CDR2 FQNNGV. This CDR3 has 13 residues. Trimming took 4 bases from V and 11 from J, leaving 15 bases between them.

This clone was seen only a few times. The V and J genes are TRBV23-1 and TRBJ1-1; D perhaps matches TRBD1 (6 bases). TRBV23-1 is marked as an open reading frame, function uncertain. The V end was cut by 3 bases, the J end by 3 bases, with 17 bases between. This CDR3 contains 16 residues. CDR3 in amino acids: CASSHQHGTMDTEAFF. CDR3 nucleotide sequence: TGCGCCAGCAGTCACCAACATGGGACAATGGACACTGAAGCTTTCTTT.